This T cell receptor beta chain was identified in a study of T cell responses to AZD1222 COVID-19 vaccine (dated by TCRdb to the early 2020s). Looking at the study overall: AZD1222 recipients given second doses at about 4 weeks or at about 12 weeks were pooled, since spike-specific TCR depth and breadth were not found to differ between the two schedules. A total of approximately 240 trial participants underwent TCR sequencing, of whom about 200 received two doses of AZD1222 and around 25 received two doses of the MenACWY control vaccine. Trial participants were enrolled into age subgroups of 18-55, 56-69 and 70-plus years, which contained about 150, 27 and 61 TCR-sequenced participants, respectively. Points the paper makes about the study in general: The 56-69-year group was small, and its depth increase did not reach significance, likely because of low power. Because no day 14 peak-response samples were available, the repertoires could be characterized only after the peak T cell response. Only six AZD1222 recipients were SARS-CoV-2 seropositive at baseline, limiting conclusions about previously exposed vaccinees. Participants were mostly white British, with more females than males. The authors suggested clonal diversity may have been underestimated. CD4 TCRs associated with the vaccine covered the entire spike protein, and the dominant responses were in regions 160-218 and 743-854. After two AZD1222 doses, both the breadth and the depth of spike-specific TCRs were significantly higher than at day 0 and than in MenACWY recipients. Reportedly, close to half of the unique spike-specific TCRs recognized epitopes lying outside the regions that are mutated in the B.1.351 and B.1.1.7 variants.

With regard to this clone: Its recognized antigen is unknown. No per-base quality is available; no much larger clone lies one base away.

The time point label, as the study defines it: baseline before first vaccination. Vaccinee samples came from UK trials COV001 and COV002, including a single-blind randomized controlled phase 2/3 trial of AZD1222 (ChAdOx1 nCoV-19) in healthy adults. Trial participant PBMC samples were collected at day 0 and day 28 after the second dose for TCRbeta chain sequencing. CDR1 and CDR2 are drawn from the germline V gene: MDHEN, SYDVKM. From cysteine to phenylalanine, the CDR3 is 12 amino acids long. Of all the DNA, just the CDR3 is kept, 36 bases in frame from base 1. V gives up 6 bases and J gives up 7 bases, and the segment between their germline ends measures 12 bases. The CDR3 regions of human TCRbeta chains were analyzed by immunosequencing. The authors processed their data as follows. TCRs in the repertoires were matched against a reference library of SARS-CoV-2-specific TCRs that had been generated with the MIRA antigen-specificity platform. Breadth was defined as the fraction of unique TCRs that were SARS-CoV-2-associated. Depth was defined as the fraction of total T cells that were SARS-CoV-2-associated. Each spike-specific TCR was assigned to its reactive spike region and to a CD4 or CD8 class using the MIRA data. Log10-transformed breadth and depth values were compared by one-way ANOVA with Sidak's multiple comparisons tests. Drawn from immuneACCESS, this table holds only the in-frame rearrangements with V and J called that TCRdb kept. Clones are partly lost; checked studies trace under half to an unresolved V gene and leave the rest unexplained. V, J and clone size are taken as reported in that table, and D and trimming were inferred from the DNA itself. The sample table shows around 110,000 clones, and just under 95% are seen once. Under 3.5% of the sample goes to the ten largest clones.

The input for sequencing was peripheral blood, taken on day 0 of AZD1222 vaccination. This receptor chain uses TRBV28 and TRBJ1-1, with no confidently assigned D gene. The clonotype was recovered from an adult in good health. The CDR3 protein is CASSRTSFEAFF. The DNA reads as follows: TGTGCCAGCAGCCGCACCTCCTTTGAAGCTTTCTTT.